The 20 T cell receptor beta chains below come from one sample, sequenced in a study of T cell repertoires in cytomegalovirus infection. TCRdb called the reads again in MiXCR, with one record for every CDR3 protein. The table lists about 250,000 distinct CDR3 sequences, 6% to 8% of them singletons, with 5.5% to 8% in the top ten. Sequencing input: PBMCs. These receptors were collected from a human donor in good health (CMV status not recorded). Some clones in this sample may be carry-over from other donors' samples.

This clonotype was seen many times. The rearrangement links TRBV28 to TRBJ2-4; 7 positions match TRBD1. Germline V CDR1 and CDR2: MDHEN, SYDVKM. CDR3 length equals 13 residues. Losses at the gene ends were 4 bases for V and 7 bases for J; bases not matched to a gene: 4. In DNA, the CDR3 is TGTGCCAGCAGTTCGGGACAGCGTAACATTCAGTACTTC. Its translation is CASSSGQRNIQYF.

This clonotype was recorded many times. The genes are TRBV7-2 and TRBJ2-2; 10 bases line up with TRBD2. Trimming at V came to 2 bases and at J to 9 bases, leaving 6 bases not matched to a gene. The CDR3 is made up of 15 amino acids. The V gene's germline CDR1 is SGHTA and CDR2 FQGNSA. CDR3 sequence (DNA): TGTGCCAGCAGCTTAACTACTAGCGGGGCCTGGGAGCTGTTTTTT. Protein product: CASSLTTSGAWELFF.

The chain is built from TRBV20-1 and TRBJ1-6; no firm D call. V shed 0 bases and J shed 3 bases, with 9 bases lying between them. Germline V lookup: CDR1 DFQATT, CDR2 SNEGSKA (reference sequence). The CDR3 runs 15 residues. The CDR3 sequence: CSARDLDHYNSPLHF. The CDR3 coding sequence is TGCAGTGCTAGAGATTTGGACCACTATAATTCACCCCTCCACTTT.

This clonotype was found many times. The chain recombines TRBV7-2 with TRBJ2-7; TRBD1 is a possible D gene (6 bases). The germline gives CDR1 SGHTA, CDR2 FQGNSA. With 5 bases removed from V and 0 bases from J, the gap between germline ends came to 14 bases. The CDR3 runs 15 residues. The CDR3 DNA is TGTGCCAGCAGCGAAACAGGGACCCCCTCCTACGAGCAGTACTTC. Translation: CASSETGTPSYEQYF.

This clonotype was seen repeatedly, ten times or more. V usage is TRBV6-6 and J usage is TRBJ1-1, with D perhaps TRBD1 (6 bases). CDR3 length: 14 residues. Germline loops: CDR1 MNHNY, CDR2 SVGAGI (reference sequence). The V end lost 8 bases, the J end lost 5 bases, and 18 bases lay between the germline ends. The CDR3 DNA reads TGTGCCAGCGTAGCTAACAGGGCCCAGACTGAAGCTTTCTTT. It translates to CASVANRAQTEAFF.

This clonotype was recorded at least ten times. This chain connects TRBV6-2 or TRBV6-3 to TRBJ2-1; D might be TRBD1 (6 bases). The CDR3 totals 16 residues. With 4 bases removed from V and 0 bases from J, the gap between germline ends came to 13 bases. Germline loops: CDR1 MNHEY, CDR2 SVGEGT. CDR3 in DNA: TGTGCCAGCAGTTCACTTACAGGGATCTCCTACAATGAGCAGTTCTTC. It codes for CASSSLTGISYNEQFF.

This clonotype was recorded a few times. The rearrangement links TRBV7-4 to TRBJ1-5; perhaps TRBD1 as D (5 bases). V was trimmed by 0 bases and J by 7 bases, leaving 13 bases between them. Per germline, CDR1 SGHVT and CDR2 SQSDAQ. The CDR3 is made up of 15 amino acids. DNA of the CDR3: TGTGCCAGCAGCTTAGCGGTAACAGGCGACCAGCCCCAGCATTTT. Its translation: CASSLAVTGDQPQHF.

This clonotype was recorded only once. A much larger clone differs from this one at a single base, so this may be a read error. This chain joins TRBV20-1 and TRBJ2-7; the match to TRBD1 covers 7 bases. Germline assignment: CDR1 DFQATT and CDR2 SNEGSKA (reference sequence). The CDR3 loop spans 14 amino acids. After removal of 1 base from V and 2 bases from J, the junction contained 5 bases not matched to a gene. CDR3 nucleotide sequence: TGCAGTGCTAGAGTCCGGGACAGTCCCTACGAGCAGTACTTC. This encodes CSARVRDSPYEQYF.

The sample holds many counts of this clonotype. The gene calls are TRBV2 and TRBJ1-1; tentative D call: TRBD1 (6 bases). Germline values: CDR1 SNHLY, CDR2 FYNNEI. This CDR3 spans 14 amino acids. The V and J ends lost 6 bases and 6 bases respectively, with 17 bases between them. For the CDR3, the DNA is TGTGCCAGCAGGGGAGTATCGCGGGGGCCTGAAGCTTTCTTT. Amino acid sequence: CASRGVSRGPEAFF.

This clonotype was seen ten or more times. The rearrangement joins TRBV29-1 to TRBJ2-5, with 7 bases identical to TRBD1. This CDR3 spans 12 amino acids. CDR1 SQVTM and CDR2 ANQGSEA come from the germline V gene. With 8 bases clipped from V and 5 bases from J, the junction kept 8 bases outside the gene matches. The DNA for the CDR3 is TGCAGCACCCGACAGGGTTTGGAGACCCAGTACTTC. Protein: CSTRQGLETQYF.

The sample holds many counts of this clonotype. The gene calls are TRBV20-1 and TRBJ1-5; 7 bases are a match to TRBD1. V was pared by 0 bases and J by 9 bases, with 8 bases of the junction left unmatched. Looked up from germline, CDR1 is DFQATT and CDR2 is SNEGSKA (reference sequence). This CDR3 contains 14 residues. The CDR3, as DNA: TGCAGTGCTAGAGATGACAGGGCGGTTGGGCCCCAGCATTTT. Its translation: CSARDDRAVGPQHF.

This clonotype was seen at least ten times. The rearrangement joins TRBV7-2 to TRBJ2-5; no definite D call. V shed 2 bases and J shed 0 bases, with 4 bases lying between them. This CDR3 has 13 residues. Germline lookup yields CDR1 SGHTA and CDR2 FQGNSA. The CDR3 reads CASSLTDQETQYF. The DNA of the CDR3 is TGTGCCAGCAGCTTAACGGACCAAGAGACCCAGTACTTC.

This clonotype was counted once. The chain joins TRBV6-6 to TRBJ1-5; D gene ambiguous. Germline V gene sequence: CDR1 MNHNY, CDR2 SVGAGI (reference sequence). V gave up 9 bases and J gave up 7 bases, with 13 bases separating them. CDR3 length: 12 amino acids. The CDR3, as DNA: TGTGCCAGTCGAAGGGTAGGACAGCCCCAGCATTTT. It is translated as CASRRVGQPQHF.

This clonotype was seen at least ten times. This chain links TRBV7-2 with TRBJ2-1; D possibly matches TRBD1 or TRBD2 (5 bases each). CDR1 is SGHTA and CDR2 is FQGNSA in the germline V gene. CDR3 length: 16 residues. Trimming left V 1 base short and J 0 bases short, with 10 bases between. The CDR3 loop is CASSLGGMSSYNEQFF. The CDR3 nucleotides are TGTGCCAGCAGCTTAGGGGGGATGAGCTCCTACAATGAGCAGTTCTTC. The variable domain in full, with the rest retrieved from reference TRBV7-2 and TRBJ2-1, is GAGVSQSPSNKVTEKGKDVELRCDPISGHTALYWYRQSLGQGLEFLIYFQGNSAPDKSGLPSDRFSAERTGGSVSTLTIQRTQQEDSAVYLCASSLGGMSSYNEQFFGPGTRLTVL.

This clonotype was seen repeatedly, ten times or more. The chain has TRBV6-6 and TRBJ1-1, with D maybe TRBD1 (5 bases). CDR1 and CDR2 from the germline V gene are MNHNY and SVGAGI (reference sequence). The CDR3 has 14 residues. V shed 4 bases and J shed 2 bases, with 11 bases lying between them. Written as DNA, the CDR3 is TGTGCCAGCAGTTTGGACACCTTTAACACTGAAGCTTTCTTT. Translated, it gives CASSLDTFNTEAFF.

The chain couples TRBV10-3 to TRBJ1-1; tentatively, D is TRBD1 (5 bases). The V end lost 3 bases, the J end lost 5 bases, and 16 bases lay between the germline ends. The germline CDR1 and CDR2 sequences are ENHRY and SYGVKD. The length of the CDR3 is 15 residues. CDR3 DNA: TGTGCCATCAGTGACCTAGGGAGGGGCTCAACTGAAGCTTTCTTT. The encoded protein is CAISDLGRGSTEAFF.

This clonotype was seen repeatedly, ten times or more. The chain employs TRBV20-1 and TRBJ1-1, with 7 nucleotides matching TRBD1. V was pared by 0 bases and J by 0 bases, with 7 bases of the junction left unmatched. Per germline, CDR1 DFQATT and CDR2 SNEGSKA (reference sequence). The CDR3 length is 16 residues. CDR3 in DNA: TGCAGTGCTAGAGACCAAGGGACAGCTATGAACACTGAAGCTTTCTTT. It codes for CSARDQGTAMNTEAFF.

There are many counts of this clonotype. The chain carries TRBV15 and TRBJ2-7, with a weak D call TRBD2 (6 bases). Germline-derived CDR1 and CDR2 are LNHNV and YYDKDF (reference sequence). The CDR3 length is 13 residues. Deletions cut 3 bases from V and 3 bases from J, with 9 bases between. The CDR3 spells CATSRDGGYEQYF. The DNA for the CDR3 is TGTGCCACCAGCAGGGACGGGGGCTACGAGCAGTACTTC.

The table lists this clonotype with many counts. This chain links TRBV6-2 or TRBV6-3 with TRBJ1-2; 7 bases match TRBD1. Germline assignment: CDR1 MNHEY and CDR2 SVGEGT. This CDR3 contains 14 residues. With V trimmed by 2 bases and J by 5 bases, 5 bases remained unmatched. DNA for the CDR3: TGTGCCAGCAGTTACCAGGGACAGCCATATGGCTACACCTTC. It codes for CASSYQGQPYGYTF.

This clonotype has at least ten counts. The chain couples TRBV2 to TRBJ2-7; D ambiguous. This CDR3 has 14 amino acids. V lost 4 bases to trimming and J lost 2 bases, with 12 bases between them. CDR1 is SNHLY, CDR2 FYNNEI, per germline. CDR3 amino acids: CASSVGRITYEQYF. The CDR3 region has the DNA TGTGCCAGCAGTGTCGGTAGAATAACCTACGAGCAGTACTTC.